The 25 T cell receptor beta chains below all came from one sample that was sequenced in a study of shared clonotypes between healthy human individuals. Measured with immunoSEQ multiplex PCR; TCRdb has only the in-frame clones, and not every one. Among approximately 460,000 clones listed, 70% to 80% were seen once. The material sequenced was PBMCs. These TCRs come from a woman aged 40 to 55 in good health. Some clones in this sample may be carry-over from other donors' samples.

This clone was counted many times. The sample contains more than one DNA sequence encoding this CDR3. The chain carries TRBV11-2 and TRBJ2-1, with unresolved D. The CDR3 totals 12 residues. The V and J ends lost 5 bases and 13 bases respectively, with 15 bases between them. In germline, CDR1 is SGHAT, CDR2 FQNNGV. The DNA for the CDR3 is TGTGCCAGCAGCCTACAACCCCGATTTCAGTTCTTC. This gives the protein CASSLQPRFQFF.

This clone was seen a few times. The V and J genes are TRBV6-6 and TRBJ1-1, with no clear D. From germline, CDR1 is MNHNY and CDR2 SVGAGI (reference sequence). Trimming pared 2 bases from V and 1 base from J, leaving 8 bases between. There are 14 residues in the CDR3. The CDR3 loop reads CASSYGRENTEAFF. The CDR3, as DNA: TGTGCCAGCAGTTACGGGAGGGAGAACACTGAAGCTTTCTTT.

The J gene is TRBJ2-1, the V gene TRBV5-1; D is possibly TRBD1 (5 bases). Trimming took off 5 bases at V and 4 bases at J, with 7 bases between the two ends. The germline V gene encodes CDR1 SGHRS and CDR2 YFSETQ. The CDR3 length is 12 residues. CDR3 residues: CASSDRYNEQFF. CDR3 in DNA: TGCGCCAGCAGTGACAGATACAATGAGCAGTTCTTC. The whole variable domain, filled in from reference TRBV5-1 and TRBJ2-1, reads KAGVTQTPRYLIKTRGQQVTLSCSPISGHRSVSWYQQTPGQGLQFLFEYFSETQRNKGNFPGRFSGRQFSNSRSEMNVSTLELGDSALYLCASSDRYNEQFFGPGTRLTVL.

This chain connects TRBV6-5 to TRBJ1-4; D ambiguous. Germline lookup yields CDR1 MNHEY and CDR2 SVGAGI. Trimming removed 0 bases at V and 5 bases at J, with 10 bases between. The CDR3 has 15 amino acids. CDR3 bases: TGTGCCAGCAGTTACTCGGAAGACTCAAATGAAAAACTGTTTTTT. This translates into CASSYSEDSNEKLFF.

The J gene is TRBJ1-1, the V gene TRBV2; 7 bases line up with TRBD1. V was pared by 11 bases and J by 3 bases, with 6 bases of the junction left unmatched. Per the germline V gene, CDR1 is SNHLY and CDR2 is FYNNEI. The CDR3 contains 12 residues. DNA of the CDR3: TGTGCCTGTACACAGGGGTACACTGAAGCTTTCTTT. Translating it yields CACTQGYTEAFF.

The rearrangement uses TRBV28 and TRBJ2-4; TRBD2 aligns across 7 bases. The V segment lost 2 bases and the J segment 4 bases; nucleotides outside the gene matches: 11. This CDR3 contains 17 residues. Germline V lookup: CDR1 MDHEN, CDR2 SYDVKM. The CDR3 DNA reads TGTGCCAGCAGTTTAGTAGTCTATCGGGAGGCGAAAAACATTCAGTACTTC. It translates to CASSLVVYREAKNIQYF.

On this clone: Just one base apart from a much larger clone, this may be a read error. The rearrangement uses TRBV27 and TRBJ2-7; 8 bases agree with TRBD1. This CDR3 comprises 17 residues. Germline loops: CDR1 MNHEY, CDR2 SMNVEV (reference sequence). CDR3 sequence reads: CTSSYLGGTGNSYEQYF. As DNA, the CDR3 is TGTACCAGCAGTTACTTAGGTGGGACAGGCAATTCCTACGAGCAGTACTTC.

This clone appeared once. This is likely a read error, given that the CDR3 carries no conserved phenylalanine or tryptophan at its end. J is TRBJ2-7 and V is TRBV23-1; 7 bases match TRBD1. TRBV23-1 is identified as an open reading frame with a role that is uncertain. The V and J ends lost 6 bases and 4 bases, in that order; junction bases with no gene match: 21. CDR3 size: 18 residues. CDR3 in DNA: TGCGCCAGCAGCCTTGCCGCCAGGGGGAACTTTATGGGATACGAGCAGTACTCC. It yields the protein CASSLAARGNFMGYEQYS.

The CDR3 bases are TGTGCCAGCAGCCCCCGGACCCCAGCGGACTCCTACGAGCAGTACTTC. This gives the protein CASSPRTPADSYEQYF. The chain combines TRBV7-9 with TRBJ2-7; weak D call: TRBD2 (5 bases). Germline values: CDR1 SEHNR, CDR2 FQNEAQ (reference sequence). Deletions cut 5 bases from V and 0 bases from J, with 17 bases between. The CDR3 loop spans 16 amino acids.

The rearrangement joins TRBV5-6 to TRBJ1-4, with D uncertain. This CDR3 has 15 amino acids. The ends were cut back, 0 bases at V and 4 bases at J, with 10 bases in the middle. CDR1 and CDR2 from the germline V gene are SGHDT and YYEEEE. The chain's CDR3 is CASSLATGSNEKLFF. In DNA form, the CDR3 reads TGTGCCAGCAGCTTGGCGACGGGAAGTAATGAAAAACTGTTTTTT. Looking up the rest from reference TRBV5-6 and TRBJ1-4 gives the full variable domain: DAGVTQSPTHLIKTRGQQVTLRCSPKSGHDTVSWYQQALGQGPQFIFQYYEEEERQRGNFPDRFSGHQFPNYSSELNVNALLLGDSALYLCASSLATGSNEKLFFGSGTQLSVL.

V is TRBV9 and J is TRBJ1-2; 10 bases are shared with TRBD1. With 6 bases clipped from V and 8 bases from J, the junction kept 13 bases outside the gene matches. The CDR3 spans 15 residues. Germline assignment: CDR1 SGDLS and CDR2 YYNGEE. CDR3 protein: CASTVSGTGVVGYTF. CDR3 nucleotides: TGTGCCAGCACCGTGAGCGGGACAGGGGTAGTCGGCTACACCTTC.

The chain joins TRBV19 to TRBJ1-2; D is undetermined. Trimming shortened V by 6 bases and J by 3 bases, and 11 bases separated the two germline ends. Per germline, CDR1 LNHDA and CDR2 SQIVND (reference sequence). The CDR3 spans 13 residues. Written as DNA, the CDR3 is TGTGCCAGTAGGAAACAGCAACACTATGGCTACACCTTC. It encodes CASRKQQHYGYTF.

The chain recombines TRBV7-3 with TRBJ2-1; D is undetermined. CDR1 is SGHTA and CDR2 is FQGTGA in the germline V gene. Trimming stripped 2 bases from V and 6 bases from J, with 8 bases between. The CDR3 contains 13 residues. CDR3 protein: CASSLLRGNEQFF. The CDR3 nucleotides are TGTGCCAGCAGCTTACTTCGTGGCAATGAGCAGTTCTTC.

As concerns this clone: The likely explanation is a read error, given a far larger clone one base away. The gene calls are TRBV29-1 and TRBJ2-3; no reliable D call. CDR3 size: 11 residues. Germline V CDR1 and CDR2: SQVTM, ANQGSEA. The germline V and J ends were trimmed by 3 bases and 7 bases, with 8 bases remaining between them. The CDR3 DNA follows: TGCAGCGTTGAGACGGAAAATACGCAGTATTTT. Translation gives CSVETENTQYF.

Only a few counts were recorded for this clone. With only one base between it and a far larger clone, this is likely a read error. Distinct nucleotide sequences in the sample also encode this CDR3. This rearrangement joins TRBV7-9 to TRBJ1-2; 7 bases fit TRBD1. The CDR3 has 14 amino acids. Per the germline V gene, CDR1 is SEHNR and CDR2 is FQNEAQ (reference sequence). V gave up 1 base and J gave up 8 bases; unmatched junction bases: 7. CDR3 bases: TGTGCCAGCAGCTTAGGTACAGGGGCACCCGGCTACACCTTC. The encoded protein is CASSLGTGAPGYTF.

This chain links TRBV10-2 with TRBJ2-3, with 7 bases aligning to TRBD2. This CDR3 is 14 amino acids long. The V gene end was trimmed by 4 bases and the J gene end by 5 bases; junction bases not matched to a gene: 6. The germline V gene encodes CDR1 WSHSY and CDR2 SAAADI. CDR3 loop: CASSGGGNRDTQYF. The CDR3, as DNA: TGCGCCAGCAGTGGGGGAGGGAATAGAGATACGCAGTATTTT.

CDR3 DNA sequence: TGTGCCAGCAGCTTGACAGCGGGAGGGGGAGAGACCCAGTACTTC. Amino acids: CASSLTAGGGETQYF. The chain carries TRBV5-6 and TRBJ2-5; 10 bases are shared with TRBD2. Trimming took 1 base from V and 4 from J; bases not matched to a gene: 4. Germline assignment: CDR1 SGHDT and CDR2 YYEEEE. This CDR3 has 15 amino acids.

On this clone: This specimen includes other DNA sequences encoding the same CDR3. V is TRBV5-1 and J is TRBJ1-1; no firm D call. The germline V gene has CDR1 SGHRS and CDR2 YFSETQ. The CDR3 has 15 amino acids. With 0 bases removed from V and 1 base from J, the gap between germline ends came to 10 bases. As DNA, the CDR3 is TGCGCCAGCAGCTTGGAGGGCAGAGGGAACACTGAAGCTTTCTTT. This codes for CASSLEGRGNTEAFF. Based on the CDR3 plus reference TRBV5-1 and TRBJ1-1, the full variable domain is KAGVTQTPRYLIKTRGQQVTLSCSPISGHRSVSWYQQTPGQGLQFLFEYFSETQRNKGNFPGRFSGRQFSNSRSEMNVSTLELGDSALYLCASSLEGRGNTEAFFGQGTRLTVV.

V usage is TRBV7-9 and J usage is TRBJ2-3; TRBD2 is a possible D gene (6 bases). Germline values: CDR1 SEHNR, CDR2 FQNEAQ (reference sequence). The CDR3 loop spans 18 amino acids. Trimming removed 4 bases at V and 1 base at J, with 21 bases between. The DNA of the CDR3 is TGTGCCAGCAGCTCCCCGGGGGTCCGGAGGGAGGGCACAGATACGCAGTATTTT. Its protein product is CASSSPGVRREGTDTQYF. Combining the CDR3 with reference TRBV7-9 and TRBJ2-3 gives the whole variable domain DTGVSQNPRHKITKRGQNVTFRCDPISEHNRLYWYRQTLGQGPEFLTYFQNEAQLEKSRLLSDRFSAERPKGSFSTLEIQRTEQGDSAMYLCASSSPGVRREGTDTQYFGPGTRLTVL.

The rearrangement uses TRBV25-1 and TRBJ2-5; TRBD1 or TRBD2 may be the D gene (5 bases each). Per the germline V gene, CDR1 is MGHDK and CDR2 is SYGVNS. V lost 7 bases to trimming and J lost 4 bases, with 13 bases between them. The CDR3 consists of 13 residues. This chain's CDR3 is CASTRGEGETQYF. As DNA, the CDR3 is TGTGCCAGCACGAGGGGTGAAGGAGAGACCCAGTACTTC.

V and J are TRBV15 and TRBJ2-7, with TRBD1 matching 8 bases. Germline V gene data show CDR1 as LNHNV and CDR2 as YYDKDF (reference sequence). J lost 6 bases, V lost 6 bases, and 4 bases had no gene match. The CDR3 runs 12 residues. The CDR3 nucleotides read TGTGCCACCAGAGACAGGGGAACCGAGCAGTACTTC. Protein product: CATRDRGTEQYF.

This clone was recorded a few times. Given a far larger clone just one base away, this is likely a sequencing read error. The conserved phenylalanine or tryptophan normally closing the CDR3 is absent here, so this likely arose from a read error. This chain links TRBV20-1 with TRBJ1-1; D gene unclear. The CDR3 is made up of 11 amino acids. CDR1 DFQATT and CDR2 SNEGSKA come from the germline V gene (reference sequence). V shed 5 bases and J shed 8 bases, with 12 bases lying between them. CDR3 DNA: TGCAGTGCTTCTCCCGAGCCAGAAGCTTTCTTG. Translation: CSASPEPEAFL.

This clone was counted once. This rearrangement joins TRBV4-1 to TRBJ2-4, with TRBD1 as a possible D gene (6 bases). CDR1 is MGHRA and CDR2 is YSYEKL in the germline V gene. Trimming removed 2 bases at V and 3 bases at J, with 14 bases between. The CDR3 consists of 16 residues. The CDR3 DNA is TGCGCCAGCAGCCAACAGGGGCGATTGGGCAAAAACATTCAGTACTTC. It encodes CASSQQGRLGKNIQYF.

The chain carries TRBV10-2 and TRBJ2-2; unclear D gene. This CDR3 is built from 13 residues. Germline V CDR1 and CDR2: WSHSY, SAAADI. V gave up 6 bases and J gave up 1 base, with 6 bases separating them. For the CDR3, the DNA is TGCGCCAGCAGACCAGAGAACACCGGGGAGCTGTTTTTT. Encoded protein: CASRPENTGELFF.

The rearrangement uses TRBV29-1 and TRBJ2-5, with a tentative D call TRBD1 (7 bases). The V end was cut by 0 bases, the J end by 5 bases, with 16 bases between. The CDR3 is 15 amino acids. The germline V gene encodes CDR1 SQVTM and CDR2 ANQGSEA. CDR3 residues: CSVEDRGRGRETQYF. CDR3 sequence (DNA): TGCAGCGTTGAAGATCGGGGCAGGGGGAGGGAGACCCAGTACTTC. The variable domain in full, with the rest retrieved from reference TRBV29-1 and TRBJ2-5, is SAVISQKPSRDICQRGTSLTIQCQVDSQVTMMFWYRQQPGQSLTLIATANQGSEATYESGFVIDKFPISRPNLTFSTLTVSNMSPEDSSIYLCSVEDRGRGRETQYFGPGTRLLVL.